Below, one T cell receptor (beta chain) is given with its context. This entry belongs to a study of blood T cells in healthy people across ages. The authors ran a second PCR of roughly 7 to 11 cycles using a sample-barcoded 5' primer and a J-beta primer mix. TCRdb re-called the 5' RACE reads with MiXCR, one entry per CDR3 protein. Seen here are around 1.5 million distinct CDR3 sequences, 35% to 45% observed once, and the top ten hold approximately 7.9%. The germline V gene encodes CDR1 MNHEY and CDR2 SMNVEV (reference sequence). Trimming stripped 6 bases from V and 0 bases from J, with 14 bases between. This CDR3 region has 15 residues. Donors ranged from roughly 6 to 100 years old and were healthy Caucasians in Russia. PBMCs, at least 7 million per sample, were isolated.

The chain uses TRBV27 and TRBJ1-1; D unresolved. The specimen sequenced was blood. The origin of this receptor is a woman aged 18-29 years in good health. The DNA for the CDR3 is TGTGCCAGCAGATACGACGTCAATGTGAACACTGAAGCTTTCTTT. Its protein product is CASRYDVNVNTEAFF.